These T cell receptor beta chains were read from a single sample in a study of CD8+ T cells in alopecia areata. The assay was immunoSEQ multiplex PCR, and TCRdb's table has in-frame clones only and misses some. This sample carries approximately 200,000 clones, around 56% of them seen once, and the ten largest clones take roughly 0.7%. Sample: CD4+ T cells sorted from blood, taken at week 4, from a patient treated with tofacitinib. These receptors all stem from a human donor with alopecia areata. The CDR3 runs from the conserved cysteine through the conserved F or W. Each record gives: J gene, V gene, clone size, D gene, CDR3 protein, CDR3 DNA. D genes are given only for firm matches. Size is stated for part of the rows, as once, few or many counts, or as a class when the clone is expanded.

J: TRBJ1-1
V: TRBV30
size: once
D: -
CDR3: CAWKGGTEAFF
DNA: TGTGCCTGGAAGGGTGGCACTGAAGCTTTCTTT

J: TRBJ1-1
V: TRBV27
size: few
D: -
CDR3: CASSFEQTNTEAFF
DNA: TGTGCCAGCAGTTTTGAACAGACGAACACTGAAGCTTTCTTT

J: TRBJ2-1
V: TRBV5-1
size: -
D: -
CDR3: CASSYQGITYNEQFF
DNA: TGCGCCAGCAGCTATCAGGGTATCACCTACAATGAGCAGTTCTTC

J: TRBJ1-1
V: TRBV6-5
size: -
D: TRBD1
CDR3: CAVGQGLATEAFF
DNA: TGTGCCGTCGGACAGGGGCTGGCCACTGAAGCTTTCTTT

J: TRBJ2-5
V: TRBV29-1
size: -
D: -
CDR3: CSVDPGTETQYF
DNA: TGCAGCGTTGATCCAGGGACGGAGACCCAGTACTTC

J: TRBJ1-1
V: TRBV27
size: -
D: -
CDR3: CASTTRRRGLGTEAFF
DNA: TGTGCCAGCACCACCCGGCGGAGGGGGTTGGGCACTGAAGCTTTCTTT

J: TRBJ2-1
V: TRBV30
size: -
D: TRBD2
CDR3: CAWRKLAGDPNNEQFF
DNA: TGTGCCTGGAGAAAACTAGCGGGAGACCCAAACAATGAGCAGTTCTTC

J: TRBJ2-4
V: TRBV10-3
size: -
D: TRBD2
CDR3: CAISAAGGKNIQYF
DNA: TGTGCCATCAGTGCAGCGGGAGGCAAAAACATTCAGTACTTC

J: TRBJ2-3
V: TRBV18
size: -
D: -
CDR3: CASSRDFTDTQYF
DNA: TGTGCCAGCTCCCGGGACTTCACAGATACGCAGTATTTT

J: TRBJ2-1
V: TRBV10-2
size: few
D: -
CDR3: CASSRGASFMEQFF
DNA: TGCGCCAGCAGCCGCGGGGCTAGTTTTATGGAGCAGTTCTTC

J: TRBJ2-7
V: TRBV20-1
size: -
D: -
CDR3: CSARGDEQYF
DNA: TGCAGTGCTAGAGGGGATGAGCAGTACTTC

J: TRBJ2-1
V: TRBV6-6
size: few
D: -
CDR3: CASTTSGHYNEQFF
DNA: TGTGCCAGCACCACGAGCGGGCACTACAATGAGCAGTTCTTC

J: TRBJ1-2
V: TRBV7-9
size: few
D: -
CDR3: CASSSARGSGGYTF
DNA: TGTGCCAGCAGCTCGGCCCGGGGGAGCGGTGGCTACACCTTC

J: TRBJ2-7
V: TRBV21-1
size: -
D: -
CDR3: CATPAGPTYEQYF
DNA: TGTGCCACCCCGGCAGGGCCCACCTACGAGCAGTACTTC

J: TRBJ2-5
V: TRBV4-2
size: many
D: -
CDR3: CASSQELGSQETQYF
DNA: TGTGCCAGCAGCCAAGAGCTCGGCTCTCAAGAGACCCAGTACTTC

J: TRBJ1-2
V: TRBV9
size: once
D: -
CDR3: CASSVDMTNYGYTF
DNA: TGTGCCAGCAGCGTAGATATGACTAACTATGGCTACACCTTC

J: TRBJ2-1
V: TRBV2
size: few
D: TRBD2
CDR3: CASTRGSGRSESYNEQFF
DNA: TGTGCCAGCACCCGGGGGAGCGGGAGGTCAGAGTCCTACAATGAGCAGTTCTTC

J: TRBJ2-4
V: TRBV28
size: -
D: -
CDR3: CASSPRQPAKNIQYF
DNA: TGTGCCAGCAGTCCCAGACAGCCTGCCAAAAACATTCAGTACTTC

J: TRBJ2-5
V: TRBV11-2
size: -
D: -
CDR3: CASSLAGRWETQYF
DNA: TGTGCCAGCAGCTTGGCAGGGAGGTGGGAGACCCAGTACTTC

J: TRBJ2-6
V: TRBV5-1
size: -
D: -
CDR3: CASSLDVSGANVLTF
DNA: TGCGCCAGCAGCTTGGATGTCTCTGGGGCCAACGTCCTGACTTTC

J: TRBJ1-1
V: TRBV4-1
size: -
D: -
CDR3: CASSQPIGRRNTEAFF
DNA: TGCGCCAGCAGCCAGCCCATCGGACGGCGGAACACTGAAGCTTTCTTT

J: TRBJ2-3
V: TRBV2
size: -
D: -
CDR3: CASRYRGAGRDSTDTQYF
DNA: TGTGCCAGCCGTTACAGGGGCGCCGGGCGGGATAGCACAGATACGCAGTATTTT

J: TRBJ2-2
V: TRBV27
size: -
D: TRBD1
CDR3: CASTDRMNTGELFF
DNA: TGTGCCAGCACGGACAGGATGAACACCGGGGAGCTGTTTTTT

J: TRBJ1-1
V: TRBV30
size: -
D: -
CDR3: CAWGEFEAFF
DNA: TGTGCCTGGGGGGAGTTTGAAGCTTTCTTT

J: TRBJ2-7
V: TRBV2
size: once
D: -
CDR3: CANLLRSEQYF
DNA: TGTGCCAACCTCCTCCGGAGCGAGCAGTACTTC

J: TRBJ2-5
V: TRBV7-9
size: -
D: -
CDR3: CASSSTVVGGETQYF
DNA: TGTGCCAGCAGCTCCACCGTAGTGGGTGGGGAGACCCAGTACTTC

J: TRBJ2-5
V: TRBV29-1
size: -
D: -
CDR3: CSVRGTQETQYF
DNA: TGCAGCGTCCGGGGTACTCAAGAGACCCAGTACTTC

J: TRBJ1-1
V: TRBV2
size: -
D: -
CDR3: CASTRGAVLGPFF
DNA: TGTGCCAGCACTAGGGGGGCAGTCCTAGGTCCTTTCTTT

J: TRBJ2-5
V: TRBV5-4
size: -
D: -
CDR3: CASSLYLQETQYF
DNA: TGTGCCAGCAGCTTGTACCTACAAGAGACCCAGTACTTC

J: TRBJ1-5
V: TRBV6-6
size: -
D: TRBD1
CDR3: CASSQGQTNQPQHF
DNA: TGTGCCAGCAGCCAGGGACAGACCAATCAGCCCCAGCATTTT

J: TRBJ1-2
V: TRBV6-5
size: few
D: -
CDR3: CASTLTRDHYGYTF
DNA: TGTGCCAGCACCCTTACTCGGGACCACTATGGCTACACCTTC

J: TRBJ2-1
V: TRBV25-1
size: -
D: TRBD2
CDR3: CASSALAVVHNEQFF
DNA: TGTGCCAGCAGTGCACTAGCGGTGGTCCACAATGAGCAGTTCTTC

J: TRBJ2-5
V: TRBV18
size: -
D: -
CDR3: CASSLPWETQYF
DNA: TGTGCCAGCTCACTCCCCTGGGAGACCCAGTACTTC

J: TRBJ2-3
V: TRBV19
size: few
D: TRBD2
CDR3: CASSMSVAGVPDTQYF
DNA: TGTGCCAGTAGTATGTCAGTAGCGGGAGTGCCGGATACGCAGTATTTT

J: TRBJ1-2
V: TRBV29-1
size: -
D: TRBD1
CDR3: CSVETGGDQANYGYTF
DNA: TGCAGCGTTGAGACAGGGGGCGACCAAGCTAACTATGGCTACACCTTC

J: TRBJ2-2
V: TRBV2
size: -
D: -
CDR3: CASSLDGLNTGELFF
DNA: TGTGCCAGCAGTCTCGATGGATTGAACACCGGGGAGCTGTTTTTT

J: TRBJ1-1
V: TRBV7-3
size: few
D: -
CDR3: CASSLKGHTEAFF
DNA: TGTGCCAGCAGCTTAAAGGGCCACACTGAAGCTTTCTTT

J: TRBJ2-5
V: TRBV30
size: -
D: TRBD2
CDR3: CAWSVLSGRYQETQYF
DNA: TGTGCCTGGAGTGTTCTAAGCGGGAGGTACCAAGAGACCCAGTACTTC

J: TRBJ2-1
V: TRBV10-3
size: -
D: TRBD2
CDR3: CAISGLAGYNEQFF
DNA: TGTGCCATCAGCGGACTAGCGGGCTACAATGAGCAGTTCTTC

J: TRBJ2-7
V: TRBV29-1
size: -
D: -
CDR3: CSVGPTGETYEQYF
DNA: TGCAGCGTCGGACCTACGGGGGAAACCTACGAGCAGTACTTC

J: TRBJ2-5
V: TRBV20-1
size: -
D: -
CDR3: CSARAEETQYF
DNA: TGCAGTGCTAGGGCCGAAGAGACCCAGTACTTC

J: TRBJ2-7
V: TRBV4-1
size: few
D: TRBD2
CDR3: CASSHIVPREASPYEQYF
DNA: TGCGCCAGCAGCCATATCGTACCGCGGGAGGCCTCACCGTACGAGCAGTACTTC

J: TRBJ2-1
V: TRBV5-1
size: -
D: -
CDR3: CASSQFAGTPNEQFF
DNA: TGCGCCAGCAGCCAATTTGCCGGGACACCCAATGAGCAGTTCTTC

J: TRBJ2-3
V: TRBV7-2
size: once
D: TRBD2
CDR3: CASSPRLAGSFGTDTQYF
DNA: TGTGCCAGCAGCCCCCGACTAGCGGGATCGTTCGGCACAGATACGCAGTATTTT

J: TRBJ2-1
V: TRBV6-5
size: few
D: -
CDR3: CASRTLGADTNEQFF
DNA: TGTGCCAGCAGGACCCTTGGGGCAGATACTAATGAGCAGTTCTTC

J: TRBJ1-5
V: TRBV15
size: -
D: -
CDR3: CATSRDRENNQPQHF
DNA: TGTGCCACCAGCAGAGATCGGGAAAACAATCAGCCCCAGCATTTT

J: TRBJ2-1
V: TRBV19
size: -
D: TRBD2
CDR3: CASSISAGGSRNEQFF
DNA: TGTGCCAGTAGTATAAGTGCGGGAGGATCCCGCAATGAGCAGTTCTTC

J: TRBJ2-1
V: TRBV9
size: -
D: -
CDR3: CASSVAGDHNEQFF
DNA: TGTGCCAGCAGCGTAGCGGGAGACCACAATGAGCAGTTCTTC

J: TRBJ2-7
V: TRBV27
size: once
D: -
CDR3: CAGNPPGSYEQYF
DNA: TGTGCCGGTAACCCACCCGGGTCCTACGAGCAGTACTTC

J: TRBJ2-2
V: TRBV9
size: -
D: -
CDR3: CASSVGGAYTGELFF
DNA: TGTGCCAGCAGCGTAGGTGGAGCCTACACCGGGGAGCTGTTTTTT

J: TRBJ2-3
V: TRBV7-3
size: few
D: -
CDR3: CASSLNRDAGTDTQYF
DNA: TGTGCCAGCAGCCTCAACCGGGACGCAGGCACAGATACGCAGTATTTT

J: TRBJ2-4
V: TRBV29-1
size: few
D: -
CDR3: CSVVGGVAKNIQYF
DNA: TGCAGCGTTGTAGGCGGGGTAGCCAAAAACATTCAGTACTTC

J: TRBJ2-4
V: TRBV10-3
size: few
D: -
CDR3: CAISESSLAKNIQYF
DNA: TGTGCCATCAGTGAGAGTTCACTAGCCAAAAACATTCAGTACTTC

J: TRBJ2-4
V: TRBV30
size: -
D: -
CDR3: CAWSPKNIQYF
DNA: TGTGCCTGGAGCCCTAAAAACATTCAGTACTTC

J: TRBJ2-1
V: TRBV29-1
size: -
D: -
CDR3: CSGGSGVGNEQFF
DNA: TGCAGCGGAGGGTCCGGGGTCGGCAATGAGCAGTTCTTC

J: TRBJ1-5
V: TRBV9
size: -
D: -
CDR3: CASSVGAGTNQPQHF
DNA: TGTGCCAGCAGCGTAGGAGCGGGAACGAATCAGCCCCAGCATTTT

J: TRBJ2-5
V: TRBV6-5
size: -
D: TRBD2
CDR3: CASSKTSGGETQYF
DNA: TGTGCCAGCAGTAAAACTAGCGGGGGTGAGACCCAGTACTTC

J: TRBJ2-1
V: TRBV29-1
size: -
D: TRBD1
CDR3: CSAGQGAYEQFF
DNA: TGCAGCGCGGGACAGGGGGCTTATGAGCAGTTCTTC